One sample yielded the 10 T cell receptor beta chains listed below, sequenced in a study of shared clonotypes between healthy human individuals (dated by TCRdb to 2020 to 2022). The protocol used for the library was the immunoSEQ multiplex PCR assay. TCRdb provides this immuneACCESS table in a form limited to in-frame rearrangements. Some clones are lacking; in checked studies, under half of them reflect an unresolved V gene, and why the rest are absent is not known. The sample table lists 2 million to 2.5 million clones, under 97% of them with a count of one. Roughly 0.13% of the sample goes to the ten largest clones. The sample comprised naive CD4+ T cells sorted from blood. The sample's cell subset or site, from its label and the paper: CD45RA+ positively selected. The receptors were sampled from a man between 18 and 35 years old in good health.

Concerning this clone: The same CDR3 can be traced to other DNA sequences in this sample. The chain recombines TRBV20-1 with TRBJ2-3; D remains unclear. Germline V CDR1 and CDR2: DFQATT, SNEGSKA (reference sequence). V dropped 4 bases and J dropped 6 bases, with 5 bases sitting between them. CDR3 size: 10 residues. CDR3 residues: CSATSDTQYF. DNA for the CDR3: TGCAGTGCTACATCGGATACGCAGTATTTT.

As to this clone: The junction departs from the called germline gene at one end, perhaps through a read error. Other DNA variants within this sample encode the same CDR3. The CDR3 nucleotides read TGTGCCTGGAGTGTACTCGATACGCAGTACTTT. Its translation is CAWSVLDTQYF. This rearrangement joins TRBV30 to TRBJ2-3, with unresolved D. The germline V gene has CDR1 GTSNPN and CDR2 SVGIG (reference sequence). This CDR3 region has 11 residues.

The chain links TRBV6-5 to TRBJ2-5; D may be TRBD2 (7 bases). The germline V gene encodes CDR1 MNHEY and CDR2 SVGAGI. The V end was cut by 6 bases, the J end by 5 bases, with 19 bases between. The CDR3 runs 15 residues. CDR3 amino acids: CASSSGGEVWETQYF. CDR3 sequence (DNA): TGTGCCAGCAGCTCGGGGGGCGAGGTATGGGAGACCCAGTACTTC.

This clone was seen just once. The rearrangement links TRBV18 to TRBJ2-3; TRBD1 might be the D (6 bases). Germline CDR1 reads KGHSH; CDR2 reads LQKENI. This CDR3 region has 14 residues. Trimming left V 6 bases short and J 4 bases short, with 14 bases between. The CDR3 sequence is CASSSRQGSDTQYF. The CDR3 DNA sequence: TGTGCCAGCTCGTCTCGGCAGGGGTCAGATACGCAGTATTTT. The entire variable domain, with the rest obtained from reference TRBV18 and TRBJ2-3, is as follows: NAGVMQNPRHLVRRRGQEARLRCSPMKGHSHVYWYRQLPEEGLKFMVYLQKENIIDESGMPKERFSAEFPKEGPSILRIQQVVRGDSAAYFCASSSRQGSDTQYFGPGTRLTVL.

The genes are TRBV6-6 and TRBJ2-1, with 10 bases matching TRBD1. CDR1 MNHNY and CDR2 SVGAGI come from the germline V gene (reference sequence). The CDR3 covers 12 residues. Germline trimming cut 5 bases from V and 16 bases from J; bases unmatched to any gene: 8. The CDR3 is CASSQTGTGEFF. For the CDR3, the DNA is TGTGCCAGCAGTCAAACCGGGACAGGGGAATTCTTC.

V is TRBV6-6 and J is TRBJ1-5; perhaps TRBD1 as D (6 bases). V was trimmed by 7 bases and J by 0 bases, leaving 10 bases between them. This CDR3 has 14 amino acids. Germline V gene sequence: CDR1 MNHNY, CDR2 SVGAGI (reference sequence). The CDR3 bases are TGTGCCAGCACCGCAGGGGATAGCAATCAGCCCCAGCATTTT. Its translation is CASTAGDSNQPQHF.

Points on this clone: Within the sample, other DNA sequences also encode this same CDR3. The V gene is TRBV6-5, the J gene TRBJ1-3, with D maybe TRBD1 (6 bases). Trimming took off 5 bases at V and 8 bases at J, with 7 bases between the two ends. Germline V gene sequence: CDR1 MNHEY, CDR2 SVGAGI. The length of the CDR3 is 11 residues. The CDR3 is CASSQGYTIYF. The CDR3 DNA is TGTGCCAGCAGTCAGGGGTACACCATATATTTT.

J is TRBJ1-5 and V is TRBV6-6; 8 bases line up with TRBD1. The CDR3 totals 15 residues. The V gene end was trimmed by 9 bases and the J gene end by 7 bases; junction bases not matched to a gene: 14. Per the germline V gene, CDR1 is MNHNY and CDR2 is SVGAGI (reference sequence). The CDR3 loop reads CASILNRDRFQPQHF. Written as DNA, the CDR3 is TGTGCCAGTATTTTGAACCGGGACAGGTTCCAGCCCCAGCATTTT.

This chain uses TRBV4-3 with TRBJ1-2, with D possibly being TRBD1 (6 bases). CDR1 and CDR2 from the germline V gene are LGHNA and YSLEER. The CDR3 has 14 residues. Trimming removed 3 bases from V and 4 bases from J, with 12 bases in between. The CDR3 DNA reads TGCGCCAGCAGCCAGGCGGGGGGGGCCTATGGCTACACCTTC. It codes for CASSQAGGAYGYTF.

The V gene is TRBV6-5, the J gene TRBJ2-7; no reliable D call. CDR3 size: 16 residues. V lost 2 bases to trimming and J lost 4 bases, with 18 bases between them. Germline CDR1 reads MNHEY; CDR2 reads SVGAGI. CDR3 amino acids: CASSYSDPRMGYEQYF. CDR3 nucleotide sequence: TGTGCCAGCAGTTACAGTGACCCCCGAATGGGGTACGAGCAGTACTTC.